These T cell receptor beta chains were read from a single sample in a study of vaccination and CD4 T cells after COVID-19. TCRdb called the PCR reads again in MiXCR, with one record for every CDR3 protein. The table lists around 26,000 distinct CDR3 sequences, roughly 64% of them singletons. The antigens these receptors bind are not known. Sequenced sample: CD4+ T cells from blood, cultured in vitro. Every receptor here comes from a human donor who had recovered from COVID-19. CDR3s leave out the opening cysteine and the closing phenylalanine or tryptophan. The size of a clone is reported for some rows only, either as once, few or many, or as a class for expanded clones.

J | V | size | CDR3
TRBJ1-5 | TRBV19 | NA | ASSLVAGSNQPQH
TRBJ1-5 | TRBV6-1 | NA | ASKAGRDQPQH
TRBJ2-5 | TRBV21-1 | NA | ASRETGIRKETQY
TRBJ1-2 | TRBV5-1 | NA | ASNPDRTGYT
TRBJ2-1 | TRBV27 | NA | ASSGGVQRGYNEQF
TRBJ2-2 | TRBV20-1 | NA | SARGRTGELF
TRBJ2-4 | TRBV7-9 | NA | ASSLVGIPY
TRBJ2-3 | TRBV19 | NA | ASSIGWASRGTDTQY
TRBJ1-6 | TRBV6-5 | NA | ASSYSTPGRFNSPLH
TRBJ1-5 | TRBV24-1 | few | ATSDPTWGPNQPQH
TRBJ2-7 | TRBV7-2 | NA | ASSLLYRVFSEQY
TRBJ1-1 | TRBV10-3 | NA | AISESMTLNTEAF
TRBJ1-5 | TRBV12-3/TRBV12-4 | NA | ASSFSGATNQPQH
TRBJ2-3 | TRBV6-1 | few | ASSLEAPDTQY
TRBJ1-1 | TRBV24-1 | few | ATSEGTEAF
TRBJ2-5 | TRBV7-2 | NA | ASSLSAGETQY
TRBJ2-7 | TRBV12-3/TRBV12-4 | NA | ASSLRSSGRAWEQY
TRBJ2-3 | TRBV6-1 | few | ASNSPTDTQY
TRBJ2-5 | TRBV5-4 | medium-sized | ASSFGGRNQETQY
TRBJ2-3 | TRBV20-1 | few | SELCGSTDTQY
TRBJ2-3 | TRBV21-1 | NA | AHYFLVPGANTQY
TRBJ2-7 | TRBV15 | NA | ATSRVGQGRFGEQY
TRBJ1-2 | TRBV7-2 | medium-sized | ASSTGVWGYT
TRBJ1-2 | TRBV27 | NA | ASSSVTGIYGYT
TRBJ2-1 | TRBV6-1 | few | ASSEGIAGVNEQF
TRBJ1-6 | TRBV27 | NA | ASSLTDPRTGGNSPLH
TRBJ2-3 | TRBV24-1 | NA | ATKQTGSTDTQY
TRBJ2-3 | TRBV30 | NA | AWSEILNTQY
TRBJ1-5 | TRBV19 | NA | ASSTSRGAGGQPQH
TRBJ1-1 | TRBV7-6 | NA | ASSLAGGARTEAF
TRBJ2-2 | TRBV29-1 | once | SVGEVLVVFGELF
TRBJ1-2 | TRBV20-1 | NA | SARDLDSYGYT
TRBJ2-1 | TRBV7-2 | NA | ASSLMGYEQF
TRBJ2-1 | TRBV7-3 | NA | ASSSSPTSGSYNEQF
TRBJ1-4 | TRBV4-3 | NA | ASSQERRGHSTNEKLF
TRBJ1-5 | TRBV7-9 | NA | ASSLSQGLYQPQH
TRBJ2-3 | TRBV30 | NA | ACKLAGGYTDTQY
TRBJ2-1 | TRBV20-1 | NA | SATRQGWNEQF
TRBJ2-5 | TRBV15 | NA | ATSRDGRVQETQY
TRBJ2-4 | TRBV15 | NA | ATSRRGKAGDVDIQY
TRBJ2-7 | TRBV7-9 | NA | ASSGASGLSYEQY
TRBJ2-3 | TRBV20-1 | NA | SAGSGSNTQY
TRBJ1-1 | TRBV20-1 | NA | SAREMSEAF
TRBJ2-3 | TRBV24-1 | NA | ATADGPTDTQY
TRBJ1-1 | TRBV24-1 | NA | ATSEGKANTEAF
TRBJ2-3 | TRBV18 | NA | ASSPSSGRGTDTQY
TRBJ1-1 | TRBV7-2 | NA | ASSIFRDGEAF
TRBJ2-1 | TRBV24-1 | NA | ATSDPSGNNEQF
TRBJ1-6 | TRBV7-9 | NA | ASSSTGKSSPLH
TRBJ1-5 | TRBV28 | NA | ASNGTAFSNQPQH
TRBJ1-2 | TRBV6-2/TRBV6-3 | NA | ASRTSAPLGYT
TRBJ1-1 | TRBV7-9 | once | ASSLLGGRTEAF
TRBJ2-2 | TRBV20-1 | NA | SASSHGLATNTGELF
TRBJ1-2 | TRBV24-1 | few | ATSEAFSSGYT
TRBJ1-5 | TRBV20-1 | NA | SARESRGSNQPQH
TRBJ1-2 | TRBV4-2 | NA | ASSRDTSARGGYT
TRBJ1-6 | TRBV6-1 | NA | VSSKTGSNSPLH
TRBJ2-7 | TRBV6-2/TRBV6-3 | NA | ASITPGQGNYEQY
TRBJ2-1 | TRBV6-1 | NA | ASIAGAGGFAEQF
TRBJ2-4 | TRBV7-8 | NA | ASSPVDREIQY